A selection of T cell receptor beta chains follows, all from one sample in a study of blood T cells in healthy people across ages. TCRdb recomputed calls from the 5' RACE reads with MiXCR, one row per CDR3 protein. Of about 580,000 distinct CDR3 sequences detected, around 48% appear once; the ten largest clones hold around 24%. Source material: blood. Source of these receptors: an elderly man in good health. Each CDR3 is given with its conserved first and last residue. D genes are given only for firm matches. For some rows the clone size is stated as once, few or many, or as a class when expanded; others skip it.

j_gene: TRBJ2-7
v_gene: TRBV7-3
d_gene: -
abundance: many
CDR3nt: TGTGCCAGCAGCTTTTCCGCCGGGACACCCTACGAGCAGTACTTC
CDR3aa: CASSFSAGTPYEQYF

j_gene: TRBJ2-3
v_gene: TRBV5-1
d_gene: TRBD2
abundance: few
CDR3nt: TGCGCCAGCAGCCTTTGGGGGACTAGCGGGAGGGCCGTAGATACGCAGTATTTT
CDR3aa: CASSLWGTSGRAVDTQYF

j_gene: TRBJ2-1
v_gene: TRBV20-1
d_gene: -
abundance: -
CDR3nt: TGCAGTGCTTGGAGCGGAGCCCAGGGGAATGAGCAGTTCTTC
CDR3aa: CSAWSGAQGNEQFF

j_gene: TRBJ2-7
v_gene: TRBV14
d_gene: TRBD1
abundance: -
CDR3nt: TGTGCCAGCAACCAGGGACAGGGGTCCTACAATGAGCAGTACTTC
CDR3aa: CASNQGQGSYNEQYF

j_gene: TRBJ1-2
v_gene: TRBV7-9
d_gene: -
abundance: -
CDR3nt: TGTGCCAGCAGCTTAGCCCCCCGGGGCTACACCTTC
CDR3aa: CASSLAPRGYTF

j_gene: TRBJ1-2
v_gene: TRBV12-3/TRBV12-4
d_gene: -
abundance: few
CDR3nt: TGTGCCAGCAGTCCCCAAGGGGCAGTACCTAACTATGGCTACACCTTC
CDR3aa: CASSPQGAVPNYGYTF

j_gene: TRBJ2-1
v_gene: TRBV7-3
d_gene: -
abundance: -
CDR3nt: TGTGCCAGCAGCTCCGGGACGGGGAGTGAGCAGTTCTTC
CDR3aa: CASSSGTGSEQFF

j_gene: TRBJ2-3
v_gene: TRBV3-1
d_gene: -
abundance: -
CDR3nt: TGTGCCAGCAGCCAATACGGGGCCGGGGATACGCAGTATTTT
CDR3aa: CASSQYGAGDTQYF

j_gene: TRBJ1-6
v_gene: TRBV20-1
d_gene: -
abundance: -
CDR3nt: TGCAGTGCCCCGAGGGGCTCCTATAATTCACCCCTCCACTTT
CDR3aa: CSAPRGSYNSPLHF

j_gene: TRBJ1-2
v_gene: TRBV7-9
d_gene: -
abundance: -
CDR3nt: TGTGCCAGCAGCCCCGGGGGGCCTTGGGGCTACACCTTC
CDR3aa: CASSPGGPWGYTF

j_gene: TRBJ2-1
v_gene: TRBV6-2/TRBV6-3
d_gene: TRBD2
abundance: -
CDR3nt: TGTGCCACCGACCCGGGACTAGCGACCAATGAGCAGTTCTTC
CDR3aa: CATDPGLATNEQFF

j_gene: TRBJ1-4
v_gene: TRBV12-3/TRBV12-4
d_gene: -
abundance: -
CDR3nt: TGTGCCAGCAGTCCCACCGATCAGCGAACTAATGAAAAACTGTTTTTT
CDR3aa: CASSPTDQRTNEKLFF

j_gene: TRBJ2-1
v_gene: TRBV30
d_gene: -
abundance: few
CDR3nt: TGTGCCTGGAGTGTCTCACTTACCAACAATGAGCAGTTCTTC
CDR3aa: CAWSVSLTNNEQFF

j_gene: TRBJ1-1
v_gene: TRBV7-2
d_gene: -
abundance: -
CDR3nt: TGTGCCAGCAGCTTAGCGAGGGATGTGGTGAGCACTGAAGCTTTCTTT
CDR3aa: CASSLARDVVSTEAFF

j_gene: TRBJ2-3
v_gene: TRBV7-8
d_gene: -
abundance: many
CDR3nt: TGTGCCAGCAGCTACACTAGAGGAGATACGCAGTATTTT
CDR3aa: CASSYTRGDTQYF

j_gene: TRBJ2-3
v_gene: TRBV12-3/TRBV12-4
d_gene: -
abundance: few
CDR3nt: TGTGCCAGCAGGGCCTTGGGTACAGATACGCAGTATTTT
CDR3aa: CASRALGTDTQYF

j_gene: TRBJ2-5
v_gene: TRBV9
d_gene: TRBD1
abundance: many
CDR3nt: TGTGCCAGCAGTCTTCAGGGGGCCGGAGAGACCCAGTACTTC
CDR3aa: CASSLQGAGETQYF

j_gene: TRBJ2-1
v_gene: TRBV2
d_gene: -
abundance: many
CDR3nt: TGTGCCAGCAGTGGGGTGGGGGGGCGCTACAATGAGCAGTTCTTC
CDR3aa: CASSGVGGRYNEQFF

j_gene: TRBJ2-5
v_gene: TRBV20-1
d_gene: TRBD2
abundance: -
CDR3nt: TGCAGTGCTAAGGGTACTAGCGGGATGGAGACCCAGTACTTC
CDR3aa: CSAKGTSGMETQYF

j_gene: TRBJ2-1
v_gene: TRBV27
d_gene: TRBD2
abundance: once
CDR3nt: TGTGCCAGCAGCCAAACCGCTAGCGGGTCCCACTACAATGGGCAGTTCTTC
CDR3aa: CASSQTASGSHYNGQFF

j_gene: TRBJ2-3
v_gene: TRBV11-2
d_gene: -
abundance: -
CDR3nt: TGTGCCAGCAGCTCGAACGGCAGGGCATCTTGGGCAGATACGCAGTATTTT
CDR3aa: CASSSNGRASWADTQYF

j_gene: TRBJ2-7
v_gene: TRBV5-1
d_gene: -
abundance: -
CDR3nt: TGCGCCAGCAGCTCCCATGGACAAGTTAACTCCTACGAGCAGTACTTC
CDR3aa: CASSSHGQVNSYEQYF

j_gene: TRBJ2-5
v_gene: TRBV6-5
d_gene: -
abundance: many
CDR3nt: TGTGCCAGCAGGCTCAGGGGTTGGTACCAAGAGACCCAGTACTTC
CDR3aa: CASRLRGWYQETQYF

j_gene: TRBJ1-1
v_gene: TRBV4-3
d_gene: -
abundance: -
CDR3nt: TGCGCCAGCAGCCGTCACCAGGGAAGCACTGAAGCTTTCTTT
CDR3aa: CASSRHQGSTEAFF

j_gene: TRBJ2-1
v_gene: TRBV20-1
d_gene: TRBD1
abundance: few
CDR3nt: TGCAGTGCTAGAGGGGACAGGGAGGCGTACAATGAGCAGTTCTTC
CDR3aa: CSARGDREAYNEQFF

j_gene: TRBJ2-1
v_gene: TRBV3-1
d_gene: TRBD1
abundance: few
CDR3nt: TGTGCCAGCAGCCTAGGACAGGGTGGACAGTTCTTC
CDR3aa: CASSLGQGGQFF

j_gene: TRBJ2-5
v_gene: TRBV7-2
d_gene: TRBD2
abundance: few
CDR3nt: TGTGCCAGCAGCCCGCGGGGGGCCCAAGAGACCCAGTACTTC
CDR3aa: CASSPRGAQETQYF

j_gene: TRBJ1-2
v_gene: TRBV2
d_gene: -
abundance: -
CDR3nt: TGTGCCAGCAAAGCCGATAACTATGGCTACACCTTC
CDR3aa: CASKADNYGYTF

j_gene: TRBJ2-3
v_gene: TRBV19
d_gene: -
abundance: -
CDR3nt: TGTGCCAGCAGTATATCGGGCGGCACAGATACGCAGTATTTT
CDR3aa: CASSISGGTDTQYF

j_gene: TRBJ2-7
v_gene: TRBV7-2
d_gene: -
abundance: -
CDR3nt: TGTGCCAGCAGCGATCGGACTACAAACGAGCAGTACTTC
CDR3aa: CASSDRTTNEQYF

j_gene: TRBJ2-1
v_gene: TRBV7-2
d_gene: TRBD2
abundance: few
CDR3nt: TGTGCCAGCAGCTGGGGGCGGACTAGCGTCTACAATGAGCAGTTCTTC
CDR3aa: CASSWGRTSVYNEQFF

j_gene: TRBJ1-6
v_gene: TRBV12-3/TRBV12-4
d_gene: -
abundance: once
CDR3nt: TGTGCCAGCAGTTTGGGCAGGGGAGGTTCACCCCCCCACTTT
CDR3aa: CASSLGRGGSPPHF

j_gene: TRBJ2-5
v_gene: TRBV21-1
d_gene: -
abundance: -
CDR3nt: TGTGCCAGCAAAGGGGGCAGGGGGAAGGAGACCCAGTACTTC
CDR3aa: CASKGGRGKETQYF

j_gene: TRBJ1-2
v_gene: TRBV2
d_gene: -
abundance: -
CDR3nt: TGTGCCAGCAGAGGCAGGCCTAACTATGGCTACACCTTC
CDR3aa: CASRGRPNYGYTF

j_gene: TRBJ1-1
v_gene: TRBV6-6
d_gene: -
abundance: -
CDR3nt: TGTGCCAGCACCATTACGGGGCCTAACACTGAAGCTTTCTTT
CDR3aa: CASTITGPNTEAFF

j_gene: TRBJ2-7
v_gene: TRBV2
d_gene: -
abundance: -
CDR3nt: TGTGCCAGCAGTAACGGGCCTACCTACGAGCAGTACTTC
CDR3aa: CASSNGPTYEQYF

j_gene: TRBJ2-7
v_gene: TRBV4-3
d_gene: TRBD1
abundance: -
CDR3nt: TGCGCCAGCAGCCTAGGGACAGGCCGAGAGAGGGAGCAGTACTTC
CDR3aa: CASSLGTGREREQYF

j_gene: TRBJ2-7
v_gene: TRBV5-1
d_gene: TRBD1
abundance: few
CDR3nt: TGCGCCAGCAGCCTACCGGGACAGGGTGACGAGCAGTACTTC
CDR3aa: CASSLPGQGDEQYF

j_gene: TRBJ2-1
v_gene: TRBV10-3
d_gene: -
abundance: few
CDR3nt: TGTGCCATCAGTCTTCCAGACAGGAACTCCTACAATGAGCAGTTCTTC
CDR3aa: CAISLPDRNSYNEQFF

j_gene: TRBJ2-1
v_gene: TRBV20-1
d_gene: -
abundance: -
CDR3nt: TGCAGTGCTAGGCGTCAGGGGTCCCCCAATGAGCAGTTCTTC
CDR3aa: CSARRQGSPNEQFF

j_gene: TRBJ2-1
v_gene: TRBV3-1
d_gene: -
abundance: -
CDR3nt: TGTGCCAGCAGCGGCCCCGGGAACACTGAGTTCTTC
CDR3aa: CASSGPGNTEFF

j_gene: TRBJ2-1
v_gene: TRBV7-2
d_gene: -
abundance: -
CDR3nt: TGTGCCAGCAGCTTTTCAGGGCCGTACAATGAGCAGTTCTTC
CDR3aa: CASSFSGPYNEQFF

j_gene: TRBJ1-4
v_gene: TRBV24-1
d_gene: TRBD1
abundance: -
CDR3nt: TGTGCCACCAGTGTTGGACAGGGGGATTTAAATGAAAAACTGTTTTTT
CDR3aa: CATSVGQGDLNEKLFF

j_gene: TRBJ2-2
v_gene: TRBV27
d_gene: TRBD2
abundance: -
CDR3nt: TGTGCCAGCAGCCCCCAGGTCTACGGCGGACTAGCGGGAATATTCTCCGGGGAGCTGTTTTTT
CDR3aa: CASSPQVYGGLAGIFSGELFF

j_gene: TRBJ2-7
v_gene: TRBV29-1
d_gene: -
abundance: few
CDR3nt: TGCAGCTTCGGGACCGGAGCCTACGAGCAGTACTTC
CDR3aa: CSFGTGAYEQYF

j_gene: TRBJ1-2
v_gene: TRBV28
d_gene: -
abundance: -
CDR3nt: TGTGCCAGCAGTTTGGGGCAGGGAATTACCTATGGCTACACCTTC
CDR3aa: CASSLGQGITYGYTF

j_gene: TRBJ2-3
v_gene: TRBV4-1
d_gene: -
abundance: few
CDR3nt: TGCGCCAGCAGCCTCCTAGGACAGAGCACAGATACGCAGTATTTT
CDR3aa: CASSLLGQSTDTQYF

j_gene: TRBJ2-4
v_gene: TRBV11-2
d_gene: TRBD1
abundance: -
CDR3nt: TGTGCCAGCAGCTCAAGACAGGGGGTCAAAAACATTCAGTACTTC
CDR3aa: CASSSRQGVKNIQYF

j_gene: TRBJ2-1
v_gene: TRBV6-5
d_gene: TRBD2
abundance: many
CDR3nt: TGTGCCAGCAGTGTGACTAGCGGGAGCTGGGATGAGCAGTTCTTC
CDR3aa: CASSVTSGSWDEQFF

j_gene: TRBJ2-5
v_gene: TRBV3-1
d_gene: -
abundance: -
CDR3nt: TGTGCCTGCAGCCAAGATAGAGGCGGGGAAGAGACCCAGTACTTC
CDR3aa: CACSQDRGGEETQYF

j_gene: TRBJ1-6
v_gene: TRBV10-3
d_gene: TRBD1
abundance: -
CDR3nt: TGTGCCATTAGTGAGAGGTCAGGGGGAAATTCACCCCTCCACTTT
CDR3aa: CAISERSGGNSPLHF

j_gene: TRBJ1-1
v_gene: TRBV20-1
d_gene: -
abundance: -
CDR3nt: TGCAGTGCTAGAGACACGCTGAACACTGAAGCTTTCTTT
CDR3aa: CSARDTLNTEAFF

j_gene: TRBJ2-7
v_gene: TRBV28
d_gene: -
abundance: -
CDR3nt: TGTGCCAGCAGTTATCGACGGTCCGAGCAGTACTTC
CDR3aa: CASSYRRSEQYF

j_gene: TRBJ1-5
v_gene: TRBV11-1
d_gene: -
abundance: -
CDR3nt: TGTGCCAGCAGCTTAGGTCCAGACCCCCAGCCCCAGCATTTT
CDR3aa: CASSLGPDPQPQHF

j_gene: TRBJ1-2
v_gene: TRBV30
d_gene: -
abundance: few
CDR3nt: TGTGCCTGGAGTGTTGGGAACGTCGGGGGCTACACCTTC
CDR3aa: CAWSVGNVGGYTF

j_gene: TRBJ2-1
v_gene: TRBV5-1
d_gene: -
abundance: -
CDR3nt: TGCGCCAGCAGCCCGGGGTTGGGGTCCGGCAATGAGCAGTTCTTC
CDR3aa: CASSPGLGSGNEQFF

j_gene: TRBJ2-5
v_gene: TRBV29-1
d_gene: TRBD2
abundance: -
CDR3nt: TGCAGCGTTGGTAGGTCGGGAGGCCGAGAGACCCAGTACTTC
CDR3aa: CSVGRSGGRETQYF

j_gene: TRBJ1-4
v_gene: TRBV7-8
d_gene: -
abundance: few
CDR3nt: TGTGCCAGCAGCTTAGTATTATCGGTGGAAAAACTGTTTTTT
CDR3aa: CASSLVLSVEKLFF

j_gene: TRBJ2-7
v_gene: TRBV25-1
d_gene: TRBD1
abundance: -
CDR3nt: TGTGCCAGCAGCGCTACTGTGGGACAGGGCTCCTACGAGCAGTACTTC
CDR3aa: CASSATVGQGSYEQYF